Each of the 10 T cell receptor beta chains below was sequenced from the same sample in a study of T cell responses to AZD1222 COVID-19 vaccine. Libraries were prepared by immunoSEQ multiplex PCR; TCRdb keeps only in-frame clonotypes and omits some of them. The table lists some 100,000 clones, 70% to 90% of them singletons, with around 15% in the top ten. Sequencing was performed on peripheral blood, taken on day 0 of AZD1222 vaccination. These receptor sequences come from an adult in good health.

This clone came up once. V and J are TRBV18 and TRBJ2-3; D gene unclear. Germline V gene data show CDR1 as KGHSH and CDR2 as LQKENI. Deletions cut 0 bases from V and 4 bases from J, with 14 bases between. This CDR3 spans 16 amino acids. CDR3 amino acids: CASSPPARRWSDTQYF. Written as DNA, the CDR3 is TGTGCCAGCTCACCACCGGCCCGAAGGTGGTCAGATACGCAGTATTTT.

In this sample, this clone turned up once. This chain joins TRBV28 and TRBJ1-3; TRBD1 matches 8 bases. Germline assignment: CDR1 MDHEN and CDR2 SYDVKM. Trimming removed 7 bases from V and 0 bases from J; junction bases left unmatched: 8. The CDR3 extends over 16 amino acids. CDR3 nucleotides: TGTGCCAGCACCGGGGGGACAGGTGCCTCTGGAAACACCATATATTTT. Its translation is CASTGGTGASGNTIYF.

This sequence joins TRBV5-6 and TRBJ2-2, with a tentative D call TRBD1 (5 bases). The CDR3 length is 15 residues. The V gene's germline CDR1 is SGHDT and CDR2 YYEEEE. V gave up 1 base and J gave up 6 bases, with 13 bases separating them. The CDR3 spells CASSLNRILAGELFF. The CDR3 DNA is TGTGCCAGCAGCTTGAACAGGATCCTCGCCGGGGAGCTGTTTTTT.

The V call is TRBV27, the J call TRBJ1-1; TRBD1 matches 8 bases. Per the germline V gene, CDR1 is MNHEY and CDR2 is SMNVEV (reference sequence). This CDR3 spans 16 amino acids. J lost 3 bases, V lost 1 base, and 7 bases had no gene match. The CDR3 bases are TGTGCCAGCAGTTTATTGATGGGACAGGAATACACTGAAGCTTTCTTT. It encodes CASSLLMGQEYTEAFF.

The rearrangement uses TRBV11-3 and TRBJ2-7; 8 bases align to TRBD2. CDR1 is SGHNT, CDR2 YENEEA, per germline. The CDR3 has 15 amino acids. V dropped 6 bases and J dropped 0; count of bases not matched to a gene: 7. The CDR3 loop is CASRLRGATSYEQYF. CDR3 bases: TGTGCCAGCAGATTGCGGGGGGCCACCTCCTACGAGCAGTACTTC.

This rearrangement joins TRBV5-4 to TRBJ1-2; no definite D call. V was clipped by 0 bases and J by 0 bases, with 6 bases between them. The CDR3 extends over 14 amino acids. Germline CDR1 is SGHNT and CDR2 is YYREEE (reference sequence). The DNA of the CDR3 is TGTGCCAGCAGCTTGGAAAGACCTAACTATGGCTACACCTTC. Translating gives CASSLERPNYGYTF.

This rearrangement joins TRBV3-1 (or the pseudogene TRBV3-2) to TRBJ2-2; tentatively, D is TRBD1 (5 bases). CDR3 length: 14 amino acids. Germline CDR1 reads LGHDT; CDR2 reads YNNKEL (reference sequence). V shed 10 bases and J shed 8 bases, with 20 bases lying between them. CDR3 sequence reads: CATKTAETRGELFF. The CDR3 DNA reads TGTGCCACGAAGACAGCAGAAACCCGAGGGGAGCTGTTTTTT.

The chain joins TRBV15 to TRBJ1-5; D ambiguous. The V and J ends lost 0 bases and 2 bases respectively, with 5 bases between them. Germline V lookup: CDR1 LNHNV, CDR2 YYDKDF (reference sequence). The CDR3 contains 14 residues. The CDR3 reads CATSRDKGNQPQHF. For the CDR3, the DNA is TGTGCCACCAGCAGAGATAAGGGCAATCAGCCCCAGCATTTT.

V gene TRBV19 combines with J gene TRBJ2-4; D is ambiguous. Deletions cut 6 bases from V and 5 bases from J, with 17 bases between. This CDR3 has 15 amino acids. Germline V gene data show CDR1 as LNHDA and CDR2 as SQIVND (reference sequence). The CDR3 nucleotides are TGTGCCAGTAGCCCATCAAGGGCTCGGCAAAACATTCAGTACTTC. It yields the protein CASSPSRARQNIQYF. Supplemented by reference TRBV19 and TRBJ2-4, the full variable domain reads DGGITQSPKYLFRKEGQNVTLSCEQNLNHDAMYWYRQDPGQGLRLIYYSQIVNDFQKGDIAEGYSVSREKKESFPLTVTSAQKNPTAFYLCASSPSRARQNIQYFGAGTRLSVL.

V is TRBV2 and J is TRBJ1-6, with D perhaps matching TRBD1 (6 bases). V shed 4 bases and J shed 6 bases, with 16 bases lying between them. The CDR3 extends over 16 amino acids. Germline CDR1 and CDR2: SNHLY and FYNNEI. The CDR3 protein is CASSAGQGMGNSPLHF. CDR3 nucleotides: TGTGCCAGCAGTGCCGGCCAGGGGATGGGTAATTCACCCCTCCACTTT.